Listed below are T cell receptor beta chains from one sample, sequenced in a study of cytomegalovirus exposure and HLA in healthy donors. Here immunoSEQ multiplex PCR was the method, and the copy in TCRdb shows in-frame clones only, minus some. The sample yields about 160,000 clones, roughly four fifths seen once. The sequencing sample was made of PBMCs. The receptors come from a woman aged 50 to 60 in good health and CMV-seropositive. Each CDR3 is given with its conserved first and last residue. A D gene is named only where the DNA matches it firmly. Clone size is given for some rows only: seen once, a few or many times, or a class if the clone is expanded.

V gene: TRBV5-1; clone size: .; J gene: TRBJ2-7; D gene: TRBD1; CDR3 protein: CASSLGGTGLYEQYF; CDR3 DNA: TGCGCCAGCAGCTTGGGAGGGACAGGGCTCTACGAGCAGTACTTC
V gene: TRBV6-5; clone size: .; J gene: TRBJ2-1; D gene: TRBD2; CDR3 protein: CASSYGTSSYNEQFF; CDR3 DNA: TGTGCCAGCAGTTACGGGACTAGCTCCTACAATGAGCAGTTCTTC
V gene: TRBV4-1; clone size: .; J gene: TRBJ2-7; D gene: TRBD1; CDR3 protein: CASSQLVTGTYEQYF; CDR3 DNA: TGCGCCAGCAGCCAATTAGTGACAGGGACCTACGAGCAGTACTTC
V gene: TRBV27; clone size: few; J gene: TRBJ1-1; D gene: .; CDR3 protein: CASSFGIPNTEAFF; CDR3 DNA: TGTGCCAGCAGTTTCGGTATTCCGAACACTGAAGCTTTCTTT
V gene: TRBV2; clone size: .; J gene: TRBJ1-6; D gene: .; CDR3 protein: CASSSQVVSPLHF; CDR3 DNA: TGTGCCAGCAGTAGTCAGGTCGTTTCACCCCTCCACTTT
V gene: TRBV2; clone size: .; J gene: TRBJ2-1; D gene: TRBD2; CDR3 protein: CASSDPASSGPNSYNEQFF; CDR3 DNA: TGTGCCAGCAGTGATCCCGCTTCTAGCGGCCCTAACTCCTACAATGAGCAGTTCTTC
V gene: TRBV5-4; clone size: .; J gene: TRBJ2-5; D gene: .; CDR3 protein: CASSVAAEETQYF; CDR3 DNA: TGTGCCAGCAGTGTGGCGGCGGAAGAGACCCAGTACTTC
V gene: TRBV9; clone size: .; J gene: TRBJ2-5; D gene: .; CDR3 protein: CASSPRTNQETQYF; CDR3 DNA: TGTGCCAGCAGCCCCCGGACTAACCAAGAGACCCAGTACTTC
V gene: TRBV30; clone size: .; J gene: TRBJ2-3; D gene: .; CDR3 protein: CAWKGAGRTDTQYF; CDR3 DNA: TGTGCCTGGAAAGGGGCGGGGAGAACAGATACGCAGTATTTT
V gene: TRBV4-1; clone size: .; J gene: TRBJ2-7; D gene: .; CDR3 protein: CASSQDENRRGEQYF; CDR3 DNA: TGCGCCAGCAGCCAAGATGAGAACCGTCGGGGGGAGCAGTACTTC
V gene: TRBV10-3; clone size: .; J gene: TRBJ1-1; D gene: TRBD1; CDR3 protein: CAISAHTGVGEAFF; CDR3 DNA: TGTGCCATCAGTGCACACACAGGGGTCGGTGAAGCTTTCTTT
V gene: TRBV7-2; clone size: once; J gene: TRBJ1-2; D gene: TRBD1; CDR3 protein: CASRPDRGGGYTF; CDR3 DNA: TGTGCCAGCAGACCCGACAGGGGAGGTGGCTACACCTTC
V gene: TRBV5-4; clone size: .; J gene: TRBJ2-5; D gene: TRBD2; CDR3 protein: CASSDGTSGGFETQYF; CDR3 DNA: TGTGCCAGCAGCGACGGGACTAGCGGGGGGTTCGAGACCCAGTACTTC
V gene: TRBV15; clone size: .; J gene: TRBJ1-1; D gene: .; CDR3 protein: CATSQMNTEAFF; CDR3 DNA: TGTGCCACCTCCCAGATGAACACTGAAGCTTTCTTT
V gene: TRBV9; clone size: .; J gene: TRBJ1-4; D gene: TRBD1; CDR3 protein: CASSVEAGGAPVREKLFF; CDR3 DNA: TGTGCCAGCAGCGTAGAGGCAGGGGGCGCCCCGGTGAGAGAAAAACTGTTTTTT
V gene: TRBV2; clone size: few; J gene: TRBJ1-3; D gene: .; CDR3 protein: CASSKTSRSGNTIYF; CDR3 DNA: TGTGCCAGCAGCAAAACTTCACGCTCTGGAAACACCATATATTTT
V gene: TRBV7-9; clone size: .; J gene: TRBJ1-5; D gene: .; CDR3 protein: CASSLSLDQPQHF; CDR3 DNA: TGTGCCAGCAGCTTATCCCTCGATCAGCCCCAGCATTTT
V gene: TRBV6-5; clone size: .; J gene: TRBJ1-1; D gene: .; CDR3 protein: CASREGGNTEAFF; CDR3 DNA: TGTGCCAGCAGGGAAGGGGGGAACACTGAAGCTTTCTTT
V gene: TRBV14; clone size: .; J gene: TRBJ2-3; D gene: TRBD2; CDR3 protein: CASSPIVGLGTDTQYF; CDR3 DNA: TGTGCCAGCAGCCCGATTGTGGGACTAGGGACAGATACGCAGTATTTT
V gene: TRBV5-1; clone size: .; J gene: TRBJ1-4; D gene: .; CDR3 protein: CASSYSMDRENEKLFF; CDR3 DNA: TGCGCCAGCAGCTATTCAATGGACAGAGAGAATGAAAAACTGTTTTTT
V gene: TRBV2; clone size: .; J gene: TRBJ2-3; D gene: .; CDR3 protein: CASSDRLGGTDTQYF; CDR3 DNA: TGTGCCAGCAGTGATAGGTTGGGGGGAACAGATACGCAGTATTTT
V gene: TRBV4-1; clone size: .; J gene: TRBJ2-3; D gene: TRBD2; CDR3 protein: CASSKLTSGGSTDTQYF; CDR3 DNA: TGCGCCAGCAGCAAACTCACTAGCGGGGGGAGCACAGATACGCAGTATTTT
V gene: TRBV14; clone size: .; J gene: TRBJ1-6; D gene: .; CDR3 protein: CASSHGGSPLHF; CDR3 DNA: TGTGCCAGCAGCCATGGGGGCTCACCCCTCCACTTT
V gene: TRBV9; clone size: .; J gene: TRBJ2-1; D gene: .; CDR3 protein: CASSATNGLDNEQFF; CDR3 DNA: TGTGCCAGCAGCGCGACTAACGGACTGGACAATGAGCAGTTCTTC
V gene: TRBV4-1; clone size: .; J gene: TRBJ1-5; D gene: TRBD1; CDR3 protein: CASSQHRGYNQPQHF; CDR3 DNA: TGCGCCAGCAGCCAACACAGGGGATACAATCAGCCCCAGCATTTT
V gene: TRBV29-1; clone size: .; J gene: TRBJ2-7; D gene: .; CDR3 protein: CSVEGEVPYEQYF; CDR3 DNA: TGCAGCGTTGAAGGAGAGGTACCCTACGAGCAGTACTTC
V gene: TRBV5-4; clone size: .; J gene: TRBJ1-3; D gene: TRBD1; CDR3 protein: CASSKGGQGGGNTIYF; CDR3 DNA: TGTGCCAGCAGCAAAGGGGGACAGGGTGGTGGAAACACCATATATTTT
V gene: TRBV5-1; clone size: .; J gene: TRBJ2-5; D gene: TRBD1; CDR3 protein: CASSLEGAGQETQYF; CDR3 DNA: TGCGCCAGCAGCTTGGAGGGGGCGGGCCAAGAGACCCAGTACTTC
V gene: TRBV18; clone size: few; J gene: TRBJ1-6; D gene: TRBD1; CDR3 protein: CASSRQGGNSPLHF; CDR3 DNA: TGTGCCAGCTCCCGACAGGGTGGGAATTCACCCCTCCACTTT
V gene: TRBV5-1; clone size: few; J gene: TRBJ2-3; D gene: .; CDR3 protein: CASSLQITDTQYF; CDR3 DNA: TGCGCCAGCAGCTTACAGATCACAGATACGCAGTATTTT
V gene: TRBV5-1; clone size: .; J gene: TRBJ2-1; D gene: TRBD1; CDR3 protein: CASSAVGTGIREQFF; CDR3 DNA: TGCGCCAGCAGCGCGGTCGGGACAGGGATTCGCGAGCAGTTCTTC
V gene: TRBV5-5; clone size: .; J gene: TRBJ2-2; D gene: .; CDR3 protein: CASSLEGVYTGELFF; CDR3 DNA: TGTGCCAGCAGCTTGGAGGGGGTTTATACCGGGGAGCTGTTTTTT
V gene: TRBV2; clone size: .; J gene: TRBJ2-1; D gene: .; CDR3 protein: CASSERLSYNEQFF; CDR3 DNA: TGTGCCAGCAGTGAGAGGCTCTCCTACAATGAGCAGTTCTTC
V gene: TRBV6-1; clone size: .; J gene: TRBJ2-7; D gene: TRBD2; CDR3 protein: CASSEARVSLAGIYEQYF; CDR3 DNA: TGTGCCAGCAGTGAGGCGCGAGTGAGTCTAGCGGGGATCTACGAGCAGTACTTC
V gene: TRBV4-2; clone size: .; J gene: TRBJ1-6; D gene: .; CDR3 protein: CASSQDNKFGSPLHF; CDR3 DNA: TGTGCCAGCAGCCAAGATAACAAATTTGGTTCACCCCTCCACTTT
V gene: TRBV2; clone size: .; J gene: TRBJ2-1; D gene: TRBD2; CDR3 protein: CASRGTSGGVNEQFF; CDR3 DNA: TGTGCCAGCAGAGGGACTAGCGGGGGGGTCAATGAGCAGTTCTTC
V gene: TRBV29-1; clone size: .; J gene: TRBJ1-1; D gene: TRBD1; CDR3 protein: CSVGRGRGGTEAFF; CDR3 DNA: TGCAGCGTTGGCAGGGGGCGCGGCGGCACTGAAGCTTTCTTT
V gene: TRBV7-8; clone size: .; J gene: TRBJ1-5; D gene: .; CDR3 protein: CASSSQGYDQPQHF; CDR3 DNA: TGTGCCAGCAGCTCGCAGGGGTATGATCAGCCCCAGCATTTT
V gene: TRBV7-8; clone size: .; J gene: TRBJ1-2; D gene: TRBD1; CDR3 protein: CASSQSVEGANDYGYTF; CDR3 DNA: TGTGCCAGCAGCCAAAGCGTAGAGGGGGCGAATGACTATGGCTACACCTTC
V gene: TRBV19; clone size: .; J gene: TRBJ2-7; D gene: .; CDR3 protein: CASSSTGSYEQYF; CDR3 DNA: TGTGCCAGTAGTAGTACAGGGTCCTACGAGCAGTACTTC
V gene: TRBV5-1; clone size: .; J gene: TRBJ2-7; D gene: .; CDR3 protein: CASSLWARTYEQYF; CDR3 DNA: TGCGCCAGCAGCTTGTGGGCCCGTACCTACGAGCAGTACTTC
V gene: TRBV9; clone size: once; J gene: TRBJ1-1; D gene: TRBD1; CDR3 protein: CASSGGTGGGTEAFF; CDR3 DNA: TGTGCCAGCAGCGGAGGGACAGGGGGTGGCACTGAAGCTTTCTTT
V gene: TRBV7-2; clone size: .; J gene: TRBJ1-4; D gene: .; CDR3 protein: CASSLYGTHNEKLFF; CDR3 DNA: TGTGCCAGCAGCTTATATGGGACTCATAATGAAAAACTGTTTTTT
V gene: TRBV2; clone size: few; J gene: TRBJ2-5; D gene: TRBD1; CDR3 protein: CASSEVGQAATQYF; CDR3 DNA: TGTGCCAGCAGTGAAGTGGGACAGGCAGCGACCCAGTACTTC
V gene: TRBV5-1; clone size: .; J gene: TRBJ2-5; D gene: .; CDR3 protein: CASSLGHNEETQYF; CDR3 DNA: TGCGCCAGCAGCTTGGGACACAATGAAGAGACCCAGTACTTC
V gene: TRBV9; clone size: .; J gene: TRBJ1-6; D gene: TRBD1; CDR3 protein: CASSIGQGDSPLHF; CDR3 DNA: TGTGCCAGCAGCATCGGACAGGGAGATTCACCCCTCCACTTT
V gene: TRBV13; clone size: few; J gene: TRBJ2-5; D gene: TRBD2; CDR3 protein: CASSPRLARGTQYF; CDR3 DNA: TGTGCCAGCAGCCCCAGACTAGCGAGGGGGACCCAGTACTTC
V gene: TRBV2; clone size: few; J gene: TRBJ1-1; D gene: .; CDR3 protein: CASSEQGLSAEAFF; CDR3 DNA: TGTGCCAGCAGTGAACAGGGGCTCTCCGCTGAAGCTTTCTTT
V gene: TRBV15; clone size: few; J gene: TRBJ1-2; D gene: .; CDR3 protein: CATSRERRRGYGYTF; CDR3 DNA: TGTGCCACCAGCAGGGAGAGGAGGAGAGGATATGGCTACACCTTC
V gene: TRBV5-1; clone size: .; J gene: TRBJ2-2; D gene: TRBD2; CDR3 protein: CASSLFSSGNTGELFF; CDR3 DNA: TGCGCCAGCAGCTTGTTCTCTAGCGGGAACACCGGGGAGCTGTTTTTT
V gene: TRBV6-1; clone size: .; J gene: TRBJ2-7; D gene: TRBD1; CDR3 protein: CASSEGQGHHEQYF; CDR3 DNA: TGTGCCAGCAGTGAGGGACAGGGTCACCACGAGCAGTACTTC
V gene: TRBV6-6; clone size: once; J gene: TRBJ2-2; D gene: .; CDR3 protein: CASSYGGATGELFF; CDR3 DNA: TGTGCCAGCAGTTACGGGGGGGCGACCGGGGAGCTGTTTTTT
V gene: TRBV19; clone size: .; J gene: TRBJ1-2; D gene: TRBD1; CDR3 protein: CASSLRSGGAVYGYTF; CDR3 DNA: TGTGCCAGTAGTCTAAGGTCAGGGGGCGCGGTCTATGGCTACACCTTC